The next 20 T cell receptor beta chains were all read from a single sample in a study of T cell repertoires in cytomegalovirus infection. TCRdb redid the calling of the reads with MiXCR, one entry per CDR3 protein. The table shows hundreds of thousands of distinct CDR3 sequences, with approximately 32% occurring only once. These TCRs are of unknown antigen specificity. Sample: cultured CD8+ T cells from PBMCs, taken from culture after CMV antigen stimulation. Source of these receptors: a human donor in good health (CMV status not recorded). Some clones in this sample may be carry-over from other donors' samples.

This clonotype showed up just a few times. The CDR3 nucleotides read TGTGCCAGCAGCTCAAACGCCGGGACTGAGAGCACAGATACGCAGTATTTT. This translates into CASSSNAGTESTDTQYF. The chain is built from TRBV7-9 and TRBJ2-3, with D tentatively TRBD2 (6 bases). Trimming took off 4 bases at V and 0 bases at J, with 17 bases between the two ends. Germline lookup yields CDR1 SEHNR and CDR2 FQNEAQ (reference sequence). This CDR3 has 17 amino acids. Together with reference TRBV7-9 and TRBJ2-3, the CDR3 gives the full variable domain: DTGVSQNPRHKITKRGQNVTFRCDPISEHNRLYWYRQTLGQGPEFLTYFQNEAQLEKSRLLSDRFSAERPKGSFSTLEIQRTEQGDSAMYLCASSSNAGTESTDTQYFGPGTRLTVL.

This clonotype was counted ten times or more. The chain carries TRBV7-2 and TRBJ2-3; D is possibly TRBD2 (5 bases). Trimming cost V 3 bases and J 0 bases, with 13 bases left between them. Germline CDR1 reads SGHTA; CDR2 reads FQGNSA. The CDR3 length is 16 residues. The CDR3, as DNA: TGTGCCAGCAGCTTGTACTCGCGGGTTAGCACAGATACGCAGTATTTT. Protein product: CASSLYSRVSTDTQYF.

This clonotype was seen a few times. The chain couples TRBV19 to TRBJ1-1; D ambiguous. CDR3 size: 11 residues. V was cut by 7 bases and J by 11 bases, with 14 bases left in between. CDR1 LNHDA and CDR2 SQIVND come from the germline V gene (reference sequence). CDR3 in amino acids: CASTTSSDAFF. The CDR3 coding sequence is TGTGCCAGTACCACAAGTAGTGACGCTTTCTTT.

The rearrangement links TRBV7-4 to TRBJ2-5; no definite D call. CDR3 size: 13 residues. CDR1 is SGHVT and CDR2 is SQSDAQ in the germline V gene. V gave up 1 base and J gave up 4 bases, with 7 bases separating them. The CDR3 nucleotides are TGTGCCAGCAGCTTAGGGCCGAGAGAGACCCAGTACTTC. Its protein product is CASSLGPRETQYF.

The V call is TRBV28, the J call TRBJ2-3; TRBD2 matches 12 bases. The CDR3 extends over 18 amino acids. Germline CDR1 MDHEN, CDR2 SYDVKM. V shed 4 bases, J shed 6 bases, and the junction held 14 bases outside the gene matches. The CDR3 sequence is CASSSRILAGGPWDTQYF. CDR3 sequence (DNA): TGTGCCAGCAGTTCCCGGATTCTAGCGGGGGGGCCTTGGGATACGCAGTATTTT.

The chain couples TRBV5-6 to TRBJ1-4; D unclear. Deletions cut 4 bases from V and 4 bases from J, with 17 bases between. Germline values: CDR1 SGHDT, CDR2 YYEEEE. This CDR3 has 16 residues. This CDR3 is CASSPGYNYYNEKLFF. The CDR3 DNA reads TGTGCCAGCAGCCCGGGATATAATTATTATAATGAAAAACTGTTTTTT. Filled out from reference TRBV5-6 and TRBJ1-4, the complete variable domain reads DAGVTQSPTHLIKTRGQQVTLRCSPKSGHDTVSWYQQALGQGPQFIFQYYEEEERQRGNFPDRFSGHQFPNYSSELNVNALLLGDSALYLCASSPGYNYYNEKLFFGSGTQLSVL.

The V call is TRBV4-1, the J call TRBJ2-3; D possibly corresponds to TRBD2 (5 bases). Germline V lookup: CDR1 MGHRA, CDR2 YSYEKL. With 3 bases removed from V and 8 bases from J, the gap between germline ends came to 30 bases. The CDR3 spans 19 residues. The CDR3 protein is CASSQGFGLASSGGSTQYF. In nucleotides, the CDR3 is TGCGCCAGCAGCCAGGGGTTTGGGCTAGCTTCGTCAGGAGGCAGTACGCAGTATTTT.

This sequence joins TRBV29-1 and TRBJ1-2, with D maybe TRBD1 (6 bases). The CDR3 consists of 13 residues. V was pared by 2 bases and J by 5 bases, with 12 bases between. Germline V gives CDR1 SQVTM, CDR2 ANQGSEA. CDR3 nucleotides: TGCAGCGTTGAAAAGGGGGATGAGTATGGCTACACCTTC. Protein: CSVEKGDEYGYTF.

The V call is TRBV7-6, the J call TRBJ2-7; 7 bases are a match to TRBD1. J was trimmed by 1 base and V by 1 base; bases with no gene match: 4. CDR1 SGHVS and CDR2 FNYEAQ come from the germline V gene. The CDR3 sequence is 15 residues long. For the CDR3, the DNA is TGTGCCAGCAGCTTAGGGACAGGCCTTTCCTACGAGCAGTACTTC. Amino acids: CASSLGTGLSYEQYF.

This clonotype was seen many times. The V call is TRBV4-2, the J call TRBJ2-3, with 8 bases lining up with TRBD1. The V gene's germline CDR1 is LGHNA and CDR2 YNFKEQ. Losses at the gene ends were 2 bases for V and 3 bases for J; bases not matched to a gene: 7. This CDR3 comprises 16 residues. CDR3 amino acids: CASSQTTGDYTDTQYF. The CDR3 coding sequence is TGTGCCAGCAGCCAAACGACAGGGGATTATACAGATACGCAGTATTTT.

Comments on this clonotype: This sequence may be a read error, since a much larger clone differs from it by one base. The conserved phenylalanine or tryptophan is not found at the CDR3 terminus, so this likely reflects a read error. This sequence joins TRBV7-2 and TRBJ2-2; D is ambiguous. V was pared by 2 bases and J by 7 bases, with 5 bases between. CDR3 length: 12 residues. Germline values: CDR1 SGHTA, CDR2 FQGNSA. The CDR3, as DNA: TGTGCCAGCAGCTTAAAAAGCGGGGAGCTGTTTATT. This gives the protein CASSLKSGELFI.

A remark on this clonotype: The junction and the germline gene differ at one end; a read error may be behind it. The gene calls are TRBV7-8 and TRBJ2-7; no definite D call. From germline, CDR1 is SGHVS and CDR2 FQNEAQ. The CDR3 runs to 14 residues. CDR3 sequence (DNA): TGTGTCAGCAGCTTCCCGTCGGGTCTGTACGAGCAGTACTTC. Protein product: CVSSFPSGLYEQYF.

The V and J genes are TRBV2 and TRBJ2-6, with 10 bases identical to TRBD1. V shed 3 bases, J shed 0 bases, and the junction held 5 bases outside the gene matches. CDR1 is SNHLY, CDR2 FYNNEI, per germline. CDR3 length equals 18 residues. CDR3 bases: TGTGCCAGCAGTGATCTGGGACAGGGGCCCTCTGGGGCCAACGTCCTGACTTTC. This translates into CASSDLGQGPSGANVLTF.

The chain has TRBV4-3 and TRBJ2-1; 8 nucleotides line up with TRBD2. The CDR3 extends over 17 amino acids. In germline, CDR1 is LGHNA, CDR2 YSLEER. V lost 0 bases, J lost 7 bases, and 11 bases stayed unmatched. DNA for the CDR3: TGCGCCAGCAGCCAAGATCGAGGCGGGGGGCCGAAGAATGAGCAGTTCTTC. Protein: CASSQDRGGGPKNEQFF.

The genes are TRBV9 and TRBJ1-5; the match to TRBD1 covers 7 bases. The CDR3 extends over 14 amino acids. Germline trimming cut 7 bases from V and 4 bases from J; bases unmatched to any gene: 8. Germline lookup yields CDR1 SGDLS and CDR2 YYNGEE. This CDR3 is CASGLGGANQPQHF. CDR3 DNA sequence: TGTGCCAGCGGCTTAGGGGGCGCGAATCAGCCCCAGCATTTT.

The chain combines TRBV7-3 with TRBJ2-3, with D tentatively TRBD2 (6 bases). CDR1 is SGHTA, CDR2 FQGTGA, per germline. Trimming took 5 bases from V and 1 from J, leaving 13 bases between them. This CDR3 comprises 15 residues. CDR3 bases: TGTGCCAGCAGCGATTACGGGACTGGCACAGATACGCAGTATTTT. Its protein product is CASSDYGTGTDTQYF.

This clonotype has more than one count but fewer than ten. The chain is built from TRBV11-2 and TRBJ2-3; the D gene is possibly TRBD2 (6 bases). The length of the CDR3 is 16 residues. Trimming shortened V by 0 bases and J by 6 bases, and 16 bases separated the two germline ends. Germline assignment: CDR1 SGHAT and CDR2 FQNNGV. CDR3 sequence reads: CASSLDFRVAGDTQYF. CDR3 nucleotide sequence: TGTGCCAGCAGCTTAGATTTCCGGGTCGCGGGGGATACGCAGTATTTT.

This clonotype has only a few counts. The chain couples TRBV28 to TRBJ2-3; 7 bases line up with TRBD2. This CDR3 contains 16 residues. Germline CDR1 and CDR2: MDHEN and SYDVKM. Trimming removed 7 bases from V and 2 bases from J; junction bases left unmatched: 12. CDR3 bases: TGTGCCAGCACACTCGAGCGGGGTTATTCCACAGATACGCAGTATTTT. It specifies CASTLERGYSTDTQYF.

The sample holds many counts of this clonotype. The chain uses TRBV7-6 and TRBJ1-2; maybe TRBD1 (6 bases). Trimming cost V 1 base and J 6 bases, with 15 bases left between them. The CDR3 consists of 15 residues. CDR1 is SGHVS and CDR2 is FNYEAQ in the germline V gene. The CDR3 protein is CASSLVAGAGDGYTF. In nucleotides, the CDR3 is TGTGCCAGCAGCTTAGTAGCAGGGGCAGGGGATGGCTACACCTTC.

The chain has TRBV24-1 and TRBJ2-1, with TRBD1 matching over 10 bases. This CDR3 contains 12 residues. Germline V lookup: CDR1 KGHDR, CDR2 SFDVKD. V lost 9 bases and J lost 5; bases outside the gene matches: 0. The DNA of the CDR3 is TGTGCCACCGGGACAGGGGACAATGAGCAGTTCTTC. Its translation: CATGTGDNEQFF.